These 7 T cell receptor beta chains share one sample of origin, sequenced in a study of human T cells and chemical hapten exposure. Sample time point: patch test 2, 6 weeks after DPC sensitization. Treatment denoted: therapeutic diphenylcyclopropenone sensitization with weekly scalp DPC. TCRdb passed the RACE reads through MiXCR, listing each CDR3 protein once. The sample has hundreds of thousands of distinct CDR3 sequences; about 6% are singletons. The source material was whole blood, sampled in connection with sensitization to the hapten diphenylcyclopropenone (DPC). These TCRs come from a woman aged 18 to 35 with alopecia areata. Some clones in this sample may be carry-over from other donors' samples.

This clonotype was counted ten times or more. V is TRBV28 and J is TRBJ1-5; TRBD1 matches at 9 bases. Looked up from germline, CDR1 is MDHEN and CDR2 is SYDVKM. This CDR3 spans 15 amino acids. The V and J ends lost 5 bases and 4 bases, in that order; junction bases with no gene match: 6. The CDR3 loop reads CASSRDRAANQPQHF. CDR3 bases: TGTGCCAGCAGTCGGGACAGGGCCGCTAATCAGCCCCAGCATTTT.

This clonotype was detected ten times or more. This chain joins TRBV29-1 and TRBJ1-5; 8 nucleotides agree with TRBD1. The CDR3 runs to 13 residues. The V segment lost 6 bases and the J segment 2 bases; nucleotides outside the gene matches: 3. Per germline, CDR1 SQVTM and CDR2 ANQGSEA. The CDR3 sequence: CSVLTGGNQPQHF. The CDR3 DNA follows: TGCAGCGTCCTGACAGGGGGCAATCAGCCCCAGCATTTT.

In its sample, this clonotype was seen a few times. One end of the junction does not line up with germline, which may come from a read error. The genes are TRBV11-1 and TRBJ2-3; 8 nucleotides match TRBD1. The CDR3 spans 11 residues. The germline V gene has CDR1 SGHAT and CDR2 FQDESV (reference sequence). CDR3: CASDGKTGVRF. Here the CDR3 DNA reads TGTGCCAGCGATGGGAAGACAGGGGTTCGTTTT.

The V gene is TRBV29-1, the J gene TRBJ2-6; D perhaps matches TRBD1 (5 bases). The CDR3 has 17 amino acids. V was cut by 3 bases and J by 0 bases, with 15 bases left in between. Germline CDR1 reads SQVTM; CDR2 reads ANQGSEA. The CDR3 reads CSVDSGRLTSGANVLTF. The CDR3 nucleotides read TGCAGCGTTGATTCAGGGCGGCTTACCTCTGGGGCCAACGTCCTGACTTTC. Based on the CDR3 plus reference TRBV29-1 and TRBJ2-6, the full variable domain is SAVISQKPSRDICQRGTSLTIQCQVDSQVTMMFWYRQQPGQSLTLIATANQGSEATYESGFVIDKFPISRPNLTFSTLTVSNMSPEDSSIYLCSVDSGRLTSGANVLTFGAGSRLTVL.

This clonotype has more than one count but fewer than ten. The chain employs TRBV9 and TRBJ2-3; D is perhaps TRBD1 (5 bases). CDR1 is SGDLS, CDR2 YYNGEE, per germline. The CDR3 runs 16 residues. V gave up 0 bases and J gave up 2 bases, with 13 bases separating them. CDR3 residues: CASSVEVGRSTDTQYF. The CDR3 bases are TGTGCCAGCAGCGTAGAGGTGGGGCGGTCCACAGATACGCAGTATTTT.

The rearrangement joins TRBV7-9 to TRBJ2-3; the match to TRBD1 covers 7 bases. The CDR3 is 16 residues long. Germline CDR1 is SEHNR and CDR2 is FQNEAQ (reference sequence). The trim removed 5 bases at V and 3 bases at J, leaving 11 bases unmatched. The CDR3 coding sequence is TGTGCCAGCAGCCCACCGACAGGGCGGAGGACAGATACGCAGTATTTT. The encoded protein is CASSPPTGRRTDTQYF.

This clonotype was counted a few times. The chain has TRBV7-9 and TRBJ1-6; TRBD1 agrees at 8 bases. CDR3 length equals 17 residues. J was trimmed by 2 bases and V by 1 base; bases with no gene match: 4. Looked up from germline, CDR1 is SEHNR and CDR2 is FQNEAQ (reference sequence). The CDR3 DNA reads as TGTGCCAGCAGCTTAGACGGGACAGGTACCTATAATTCACCCCTCCACTTT. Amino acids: CASSLDGTGTYNSPLHF.